This TCR beta chain is from a study of T cells in Graves' hyperthyroidism and ophthalmopathy. Germline lookup yields CDR1 DFQATT and CDR2 SNEGSKA (reference sequence). V lost 3 bases to trimming and J lost 5 bases, with 8 bases between them. This CDR3 spans 12 amino acids. RNA transcripts were the template for amplifying TCR beta CDR3 regions. The HTBI primer set drove a first-round RT-PCR of the TCR CDR3. Using its own MiXCR run on the multiplex PCR reads, TCRdb lists one record per CDR3 protein. The data hold about 320,000 distinct CDR3 sequences, with around 17% observed a single time. Diagnosis of hyperthyroidism was new in patients aged 18 to 65, and its duration was under 2 months. Exclusion followed for patients with uncontrolled infection, other autoimmune disease, pregnancy or lactation. Study results and caveats: Patients with ophthalmopathy were separated from those with stable hyperthyroidism by a 13 V-J model. Most thyroid clonotypes expanded above 0.001 were also detected in blood.

Remarks on this clonotype: Its antigen is currently unknown.

The source material was blood. The sequence was obtained from a man aged 25 to 45 with Graves' hyperthyroidism. The chain combines TRBV20-1 with TRBJ2-1, with D possibly TRBD2 on 5 matching bases. CDR3 in DNA: TGCAGTGCTAGCGCAGCGGACAATGAGCAGTTCTTC. Translated: CSASAADNEQFF.